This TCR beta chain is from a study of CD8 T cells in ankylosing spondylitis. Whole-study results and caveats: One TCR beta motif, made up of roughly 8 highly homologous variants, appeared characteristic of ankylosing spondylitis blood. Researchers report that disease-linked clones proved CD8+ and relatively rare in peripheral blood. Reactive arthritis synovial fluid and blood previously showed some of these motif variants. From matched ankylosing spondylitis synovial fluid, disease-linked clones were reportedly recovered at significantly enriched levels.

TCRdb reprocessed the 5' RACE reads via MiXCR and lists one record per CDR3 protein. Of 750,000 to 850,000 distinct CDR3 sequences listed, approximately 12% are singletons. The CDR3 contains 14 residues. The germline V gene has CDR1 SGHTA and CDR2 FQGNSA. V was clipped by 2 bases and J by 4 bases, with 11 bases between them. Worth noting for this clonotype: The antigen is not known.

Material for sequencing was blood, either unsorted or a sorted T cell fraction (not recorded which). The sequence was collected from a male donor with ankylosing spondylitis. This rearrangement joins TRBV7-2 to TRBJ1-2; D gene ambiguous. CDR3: CASSLIEAAYGYTF. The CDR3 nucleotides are TGTGCCAGCAGCTTAATTGAGGCGGCCTATGGCTACACCTTC.